One and the same sample provided the 11 T cell receptor beta chains below, sequenced in a study of CXCR3-negative and CXCR3-positive naive CD8 T cells. Their recognized antigens are unknown. Study-wide findings and caveats: TRB CDR3s of CXCR3-positive naive cells were more hydrophobic than those of CXCR3-negative naive cells.

The libraries of TRB cDNA were prepared using 5' RACE with UMI labels. No DNA is given; TCRdb re-called the 5' RACE reads and lists each CDR3 protein once. This sample's table has approximately 100,000 distinct CDR3 sequences. Sample: naive CXCR3+ CD8+ T cells from blood. Subset of the sample: CD45RO-CCR7+CD27+CD95- naive CD8+ T cells expressing CXCR3 (TNR3+). These TCRs come from a human donor in good health. Some clones in this sample may be carry-over from other donors' samples.

This chain uses TRBV28 with TRBJ2-7; the D call from TCRdb, TRBD1, cannot be confirmed without DNA. Germline loops: CDR1 MDHEN, CDR2 SYDVKM. The CDR3 covers 15 residues. The CDR3 here is CASRPETGKTYEQYF.

V and J are TRBV27 and TRBJ1-1. Germline V gene lookup returns CDR1 MNHEY and CDR2 SMNVEV (reference sequence). This CDR3 has 15 amino acids. The CDR3 sequence: CASSFAWGMDTEAFF.

J is TRBJ1-1 and V is TRBV6-5; the TRBD1 assignment by TCRdb is unverifiable without DNA. The CDR3 is 16 amino acids. Germline assignment: CDR1 MNHEY and CDR2 SVGAGI. CDR3 protein: CASSYSVGGLGTEAFF.

The chain combines TRBV15 with TRBJ1-2. The CDR3 sequence is 14 residues long. Looked up from germline, CDR1 is LNHNV and CDR2 is YYDKDF (reference sequence). The CDR3 is CATSREQGIDGYTF.

J is TRBJ2-1 and V is TRBV5-1. The CDR3 is 12 residues long. The germline V gene has CDR1 SGHRS and CDR2 YFSETQ. CDR3 amino acids: CASSLRANEQFF.

V is TRBV19 and J is TRBJ2-1; the D call of TRBD2 rests on TCRdb alone, since no DNA is present to check it. Germline-derived CDR1 and CDR2 are LNHDA and SQIVND (reference sequence). The CDR3 is 16 residues long. The CDR3 spells CASSPHPLAATNEQFF. Drawing the rest from reference TRBV19 and TRBJ2-1, the complete variable domain is DGGITQSPKYLFRKEGQNVTLSCEQNLNHDAMYWYRQDPGQGLRLIYYSQIVNDFQKGDIAEGYSVSREKKESFPLTVTSAQKNPTAFYLCASSPHPLAATNEQFFGPGTRLTVL.

The chain recombines TRBV12-3 or TRBV12-4 with TRBJ2-3; without DNA, the TCRdb call of TRBD2 cannot be checked. This CDR3 has 15 residues. The CDR3 is CASSLGTSNADTQYF.

V gene TRBV11-1 combines with J gene TRBJ1-1. Germline values: CDR1 SGHAT, CDR2 FQDESV (reference sequence). CDR3 length equals 13 residues. The CDR3 protein is CASSFELNTEAFF.

The chain employs TRBV7-9 and TRBJ2-5; lacking DNA, the TRBD1 call made by TCRdb goes unchecked. Germline lookup yields CDR1 SEHNR and CDR2 FQNEAQ (reference sequence). The CDR3 loop spans 14 amino acids. Here the CDR3 reads CASSFPTGQETQYF.

This chain's CDR3 is CASSQDGSSYEQYF. The rearrangement joins TRBV4-3 to TRBJ2-7. The CDR3 length is 14 residues. Germline V gene data show CDR1 as LGHNA and CDR2 as YSLEER.

This chain links TRBV6-5 with TRBJ2-4. Per germline, CDR1 MNHEY and CDR2 SVGAGI. This CDR3 contains 16 residues. The CDR3 sequence: CASSYSSSLAKNIQYF.